Presented here are 9 T cell receptor beta chains from one specimen sequenced in a study of PD-1 blockade in classical Hodgkin lymphoma. Relapses following autologous stem cell transplantation were seen in all patients, with brentuximab vedotin exposure varying. This table comes from immunoSEQ multiplex PCR, and its TCRdb copy is limited to in-frame clones, with some not included. The data show about 100,000 clones, 80% to 90% seen once. The sample was peripheral blood mononuclear cells (PBMCs), taken before the second cycle of nivolumab. The receptor source for this set is a human donor with classical Hodgkin lymphoma.

The chain is built from TRBV27 and TRBJ2-1; 9 nucleotides line up with TRBD2. The CDR3 sequence is 15 residues long. The V segment lost 3 bases and the J segment 8 bases; nucleotides outside the gene matches: 8. Germline loops: CDR1 MNHEY, CDR2 SMNVEV (reference sequence). The CDR3 DNA reads as TGTGCCAGCAGTTTTTACGGCGGGGGGGCACATGAGCAGTTCTTC. This gives the protein CASSFYGGGAHEQFF.

With respect to this clone: Sequence at one end of the junction differs from germline and may be a read error. The gene calls are TRBV4-2 and TRBJ2-7; 7 nucleotides agree with TRBD1. The CDR3 contains 14 residues. CDR1 is LGHNA, CDR2 YNFKEQ, per germline. CDR3 sequence reads: CANSHRRDSYEQYF. The DNA of the CDR3 is TGTGCCAACAGCCACCGCCGGGACAGCTACGAGCAGTACTTC.

The V and J genes are TRBV23-1 and TRBJ2-2; the match to TRBD1 covers 9 bases. TRBV23-1 is assigned to the ORF class and has an uncertain function. The CDR3 has 17 residues. V lost 2 bases and J lost 4; bases outside the gene matches: 8. The CDR3 DNA reads as TGCGCCAGCAGTCAACAAACAGGGGGCGCGGGCACCGGGGAGCTGTTTTTT. Encoded protein: CASSQQTGGAGTGELFF.

The rearrangement joins TRBV25-1 to TRBJ2-7; D unclear. CDR3 size: 14 residues. Trimming took off 2 bases at V and 1 base at J, with 9 bases between the two ends. CDR1 is MGHDK, CDR2 SYGVNS, per germline. The chain's CDR3 is CASSELYGSYEQYF. CDR3 DNA sequence: TGTGCCAGCAGTGAACTGTACGGATCCTACGAGCAGTACTTC.

The rearrangement joins TRBV7-2 to TRBJ1-5, with D perhaps TRBD1 (6 bases). Germline CDR1 is SGHTA and CDR2 is FQGNSA. V was clipped by 3 bases and J by 4 bases, with 13 bases between them. CDR3 length equals 15 residues. The CDR3 region is CASSFLGGTNQPQHF. CDR3 nucleotides: TGTGCCAGCAGCTTTCTGGGCGGGACAAATCAGCCCCAGCATTTT.

The chain employs TRBV4-3 and TRBJ1-2; D might be TRBD1 (6 bases). CDR3 length: 15 amino acids. Deletions cut 4 bases from V and 4 bases from J, with 16 bases between. Germline V lookup: CDR1 LGHNA, CDR2 YSLEER. In nucleotides, the CDR3 is TGCGCCAGCAGCCCAAAGGCCAGGGGACGCTATGGCTACACCTTC. Translation gives CASSPKARGRYGYTF.

The chain combines TRBV5-1 with TRBJ1-1; weak D call: TRBD1 (6 bases). V gave up 2 bases and J gave up 1 base, with 21 bases separating them. Germline-derived CDR1 and CDR2 are SGHRS and YFSETQ. The CDR3 totals 18 residues. The CDR3 DNA reads as TGCGCCAGCAGCTTATGGACTTCGGACAGAATAGGGAACACTGAAGCTTTCTTT. This codes for CASSLWTSDRIGNTEAFF.

The V call is TRBV18, the J call TRBJ2-1, with D possibly TRBD1 on 5 matching bases. The germline V gene encodes CDR1 KGHSH and CDR2 LQKENI. V shed 1 base and J shed 6 bases, with 10 bases lying between them. The CDR3 contains 14 residues. CDR3 DNA sequence: TGTGCCAGCTCACCACAGGGGAAGAGCAATGAGCAGTTCTTC. As protein: CASSPQGKSNEQFF.

The J gene is TRBJ2-1, the V gene TRBV11-2; no reliable D call. There are 11 residues in the CDR3. The germline gives CDR1 SGHAT, CDR2 FQNNGV. Trimming shortened V by 2 bases and J by 7 bases, and 3 bases separated the two germline ends. Here the CDR3 reads CASSLMNEQFF. CDR3 in DNA: TGTGCCAGCAGCTTAATGAATGAGCAGTTCTTC.